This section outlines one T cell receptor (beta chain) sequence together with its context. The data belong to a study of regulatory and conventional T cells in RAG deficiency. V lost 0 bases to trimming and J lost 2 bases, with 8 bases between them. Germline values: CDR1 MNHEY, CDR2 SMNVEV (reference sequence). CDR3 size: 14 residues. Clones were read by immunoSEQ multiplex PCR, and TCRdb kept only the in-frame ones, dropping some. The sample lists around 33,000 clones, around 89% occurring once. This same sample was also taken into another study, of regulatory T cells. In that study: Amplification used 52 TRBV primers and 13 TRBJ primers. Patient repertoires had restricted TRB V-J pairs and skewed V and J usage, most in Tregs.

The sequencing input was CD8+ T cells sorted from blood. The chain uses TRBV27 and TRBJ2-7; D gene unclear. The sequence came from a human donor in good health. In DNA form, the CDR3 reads TGTGCCAGCAGTTTATCTCGGCAGGCCTACGAGCAGTACTTC. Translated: CASSLSRQAYEQYF.